These 25 T cell receptor beta chains were all obtained from the same sample, sequenced in a study of human T cells and chemical hapten exposure. TCRdb fed the RACE reads into MiXCR, producing one record per CDR3 protein. Of 330,000 or so distinct CDR3 sequences in the sample, about 6% were seen once. Time point defined: patch test 2, 6 weeks after DPC sensitization. Sample treatment: therapeutic diphenylcyclopropenone sensitization with weekly scalp DPC. The sequencing here drew on whole blood, taken in connection with sensitization to the hapten diphenylcyclopropenone (DPC). The source of these receptors is a woman aged 18-29 years with alopecia areata. Some clones in this sample may be carry-over from other donors' samples.

This clonotype was found a few times. The chain combines TRBV6-6 with TRBJ2-2; D is uncertain. CDR3 size: 15 residues. The germline V and J ends were trimmed by 6 bases and 0 bases, with 11 bases remaining between them. Germline lookup yields CDR1 MNHNY and CDR2 SVGAGI (reference sequence). CDR3 sequence: CASRLDGANTGELFF. CDR3 bases: TGTGCCAGCAGACTGGACGGAGCGAACACCGGGGAGCTGTTTTTT.

This clonotype occurred a few times. This chain uses TRBV6-2 or TRBV6-3 with TRBJ1-1, with D maybe TRBD1 (6 bases). The CDR3 spans 13 residues. Per the germline V gene, CDR1 is MNHEY and CDR2 is SVGEGT. The ends were cut back, 6 bases at V and 6 bases at J, with 14 bases in the middle. The CDR3, as DNA: TGTGCCAGCAGATTTACAGGGACGGCTGAAGCTTTCTTT. Protein product: CASRFTGTAEAFF.

The sample holds many counts of this clonotype. The chain joins TRBV20-1 to TRBJ2-3, with 8 bases fitting TRBD1. Germline CDR1 reads DFQATT; CDR2 reads SNEGSKA (reference sequence). This CDR3 is built from 14 residues. J was trimmed by 4 bases and V by 3 bases; bases with no gene match: 6. The CDR3 reads CSASTGQGSDTQYF. Written as DNA, the CDR3 is TGCAGTGCTAGCACCGGACAGGGATCAGATACGCAGTATTTT.

This clonotype was seen many times. This sequence joins TRBV6-5 and TRBJ1-3; D gene uncertain. Trimming left V 2 bases short and J 0 bases short, with 11 bases between. The CDR3 runs 16 residues. Germline V gene lookup returns CDR1 MNHEY and CDR2 SVGAGI. Here the CDR3 DNA reads TGTGCCAGCAGTTACGGCCCTACGGTCTCTGGAAACACCATATATTTT. It yields the protein CASSYGPTVSGNTIYF.

The chain joins TRBV29-1 to TRBJ1-1; TRBD1 agrees at 8 bases. Germline CDR1 and CDR2: SQVTM and ANQGSEA. This CDR3 has 13 residues. The ends lost 7 bases at V and 1 base at J; junction bases unmatched: 5. CDR3 sequence: CSGNGQGNTEAFF. The CDR3 nucleotides read TGCAGCGGGAATGGACAGGGGAACACTGAAGCTTTCTTT.

J is TRBJ2-1 and V is TRBV7-9; D unclear. Trimming cost V 5 bases and J 1 base, with 18 bases left between them. This CDR3 spans 17 amino acids. Germline V gene sequence: CDR1 SEHNR, CDR2 FQNEAQ (reference sequence). CDR3 coding DNA: TGTGCCAGCAGCCAGTTTACTTGGCAAAGATCCTACAATGAGCAGTTCTTC. Amino acids: CASSQFTWQRSYNEQFF.

This clonotype was counted ten times or more. The gene calls are TRBV20-1 and TRBJ1-3; unclear D gene. Germline CDR1 is DFQATT and CDR2 is SNEGSKA (reference sequence). The CDR3 covers 13 residues. The V gene lost 3 bases and the J gene lost 5 bases, with 11 bases spanning the gap. The CDR3 loop is CSASPQDRNTIYF. The CDR3 DNA sequence: TGCAGTGCTAGCCCGCAGGACCGAAACACCATATATTTT.

This chain uses TRBV9 with TRBJ2-6; no clear D. The germline gives CDR1 SGDLS, CDR2 YYNGEE. Trimming pared 3 bases from V and 4 bases from J, leaving 14 bases between. This CDR3 region has 16 residues. CDR3 residues: CASSADPGRGANVLTF. CDR3 coding DNA: TGTGCCAGCAGCGCGGACCCGGGCCGGGGGGCCAACGTCCTGACTTTC.

This clonotype has only a few counts. The chain has TRBV29-1 and TRBJ2-7; no clear D. The CDR3 spans 14 residues. Per germline, CDR1 SQVTM and CDR2 ANQGSEA. Trimming removed 4 bases at V and 2 bases at J, with 15 bases between. The CDR3 here is CSVGRAMFPYEQYF. The CDR3 coding sequence is TGCAGCGTTGGTAGGGCAATGTTTCCCTACGAGCAGTACTTC.

The rearrangement joins TRBV7-2 to TRBJ2-4; TRBD2 matches 10 bases. The V segment lost 1 base and the J segment 7 bases; nucleotides outside the gene matches: 7. Germline V gene sequence: CDR1 SGHTA, CDR2 FQGNSA. The CDR3 totals 16 residues. The chain's CDR3 is CASSLESGGASNIQYF. CDR3 DNA sequence: TGTGCCAGCAGCTTAGAAAGCGGGGGGGCCTCCAACATTCAGTACTTC.

This clonotype was counted ten times or more. The chain has TRBV12-3 or TRBV12-4 and TRBJ2-1; D perhaps matches TRBD2 (5 bases). The ends were cut back, 3 bases at V and 6 bases at J, with 9 bases in the middle. CDR3 size: 13 residues. CDR3 sequence (DNA): TGTGCCAGCAGTTTCAGACGGGGCAATGAGCAGTTCTTC. This sequence encodes CASSFRRGNEQFF.

This clonotype came up many times. The CDR3 nucleotides are TGCGCCAGCAGCTTACCCCAGGGTAATGCGCACACTGAAGCTTTCTTT. Its translation is CASSLPQGNAHTEAFF. This chain joins TRBV5-1 and TRBJ1-1; a weak D match, TRBD1 (5 bases). The CDR3 is 16 amino acids. CDR1 is SGHRS and CDR2 is YFSETQ in the germline V gene. The germline V and J ends were trimmed by 2 bases and 3 bases, with 17 bases remaining between them.

This clonotype was counted only a few times. V and J are TRBV6-6 and TRBJ2-3; D perhaps matches TRBD2 (5 bases). V shed 3 bases and J shed 6 bases, with 10 bases lying between them. CDR1 MNHNY and CDR2 SVGAGI come from the germline V gene (reference sequence). CDR3 length equals 13 residues. In nucleotides, the CDR3 is TGTGCCAGCAGTTATGAGGGTCGTGATACGCAGTATTTT. It specifies CASSYEGRDTQYF.

This clonotype has at least ten counts. The gene calls are TRBV7-2 and TRBJ2-1, with 10 bases lining up with TRBD2. CDR3 size: 18 residues. Unmatched junction bases numbered 11, after V lost 5 bases and J lost 1 base. Looked up from germline, CDR1 is SGHTA and CDR2 is FQGNSA. CDR3 loop: CASSRLSGGPASYNEQFF. The CDR3, as DNA: TGTGCCAGCAGCCGCCTTAGCGGGGGGCCCGCTTCCTACAATGAGCAGTTCTTC.

This chain joins TRBV6-5 and TRBJ1-4; D is perhaps TRBD1 (6 bases). The CDR3 totals 14 residues. V was clipped by 6 bases and J by 3 bases, with 11 bases between them. CDR1 and CDR2 from the germline V gene are MNHEY and SVGAGI. CDR3 coding DNA: TGTGCCAGCAGCCGGACAGCAGCTAATGAAAAACTGTTTTTT. Translated, it gives CASSRTAANEKLFF.

The V and J genes are TRBV7-2 and TRBJ1-2; D ambiguous. The CDR3 covers 14 residues. Germline CDR1 and CDR2: SGHTA and FQGNSA. Trimming left V 5 bases short and J 4 bases short, with 14 bases between. The CDR3 DNA is TGTGCCAGCAGCGTACAAGGAGACGGCTATGGCTACACCTTC. It is translated as CASSVQGDGYGYTF.

This clonotype was seen many times. The V call is TRBV4-3, the J call TRBJ1-3, with D perhaps TRBD1 (5 bases). V dropped 0 bases and J dropped 0 bases, with 9 bases sitting between them. There are 16 residues in the CDR3. CDR1 is LGHNA and CDR2 is YSLEER in the germline V gene. The CDR3 region has the DNA TGCGCCAGCAGCCAAGATGAGGGGAGCTCTGGAAACACCATATATTTT. Its protein product is CASSQDEGSSGNTIYF.

This clonotype was seen at least ten times. The CDR3 is CASTPSGGAHEQYF. As DNA, the CDR3 is TGTGCCAGCACCCCTAGCGGGGGGGCCCACGAGCAGTACTTC. The chain recombines TRBV12-3 or TRBV12-4 with TRBJ2-7; TRBD2 matches at 12 bases. J was trimmed by 5 bases and V by 7 bases; bases with no gene match: 6. The CDR3 covers 14 residues.

This clonotype has ten or more counts. The chain joins TRBV29-1 to TRBJ2-3; tentative D call: TRBD1 (6 bases). This CDR3 region has 14 residues. The V end lost 4 bases, the J end lost 10 bases, and 21 bases lay between the germline ends. Germline lookup yields CDR1 SQVTM and CDR2 ANQGSEA. The CDR3 DNA reads TGCAGCGTTGCCTACGGACAGCCATATGATGCGCAGTATTTT. This translates into CSVAYGQPYDAQYF.

Comment on this clonotype: A much larger clone sits a single nucleotide away, making a read error possible. This chain joins TRBV5-6 and TRBJ1-2; 8 bases align to TRBD1. The V gene's germline CDR1 is SGHDT and CDR2 YYEEEE. The V segment lost 4 bases and the J segment 3 bases; nucleotides outside the gene matches: 5. This CDR3 comprises 14 residues. The DNA for the CDR3 is TGTGCCAGCAGCCCCGGACAGGGCCACTATGGCTACACCTTC. It specifies CASSPGQGHYGYTF.

This clonotype came up many times. V is TRBV7-9 and J is TRBJ2-3; maybe TRBD2 (5 bases). This CDR3 has 13 amino acids. Germline CDR1 reads SEHNR; CDR2 reads FQNEAQ (reference sequence). Between the trimmed V and J ends, which lost 5 bases and 3 bases, there was a span of 9 bases. This CDR3 reads CASSRRGTDTQYF. In DNA, the CDR3 is TGTGCCAGCAGCCGTCGGGGTACAGATACGCAGTATTTT.

The chain joins TRBV7-9 to TRBJ2-3; D is unresolved. CDR1 SEHNR and CDR2 FQNEAQ come from the germline V gene (reference sequence). V lost 5 bases, J lost 7 bases, and 10 bases lay in between. There are 12 residues in the CDR3. The CDR3 is CASSPRSNTQYF. In DNA form, the CDR3 reads TGTGCCAGCAGCCCCCGCTCGAATACGCAGTATTTT.

With regard to this clonotype: This likely reflects a read error, since a far larger clone is one base away. This chain connects TRBV6-2 or TRBV6-3 to TRBJ1-5; 8 bases line up with TRBD1. Germline V gene data show CDR1 as MNHEY and CDR2 as SVGEGT. The CDR3 contains 14 residues. V dropped 6 bases and J dropped 3; count of bases not matched to a gene: 4. The CDR3 sequence: CASSPTGDNQPQHF. The DNA for the CDR3 is TGTGCCAGCAGCCCGACAGGGGACAATCAGCCCCAGCATTTT.

The CDR3 loop reads CASSSLTGTGNTIYF. CDR3 sequence (DNA): TGTGCCAGCAGCTCCTTGACGGGGACTGGAAACACCATATATTTT. This chain joins TRBV7-9 and TRBJ1-3, with D unresolved. Germline CDR1 reads SEHNR; CDR2 reads FQNEAQ (reference sequence). Trimming pared 4 bases from V and 2 bases from J, leaving 12 bases between. This CDR3 has 15 amino acids.

V and J are TRBV2 and TRBJ1-3; no reliable D call. Germline V lookup: CDR1 SNHLY, CDR2 FYNNEI. Trimming left V 7 bases short and J 2 bases short, with 9 bases between. The CDR3 contains 13 residues. Here the CDR3 reads CASNDMAGNTIYF. In DNA, the CDR3 is TGTGCCAGCAACGACATGGCTGGAAACACCATATATTTT.